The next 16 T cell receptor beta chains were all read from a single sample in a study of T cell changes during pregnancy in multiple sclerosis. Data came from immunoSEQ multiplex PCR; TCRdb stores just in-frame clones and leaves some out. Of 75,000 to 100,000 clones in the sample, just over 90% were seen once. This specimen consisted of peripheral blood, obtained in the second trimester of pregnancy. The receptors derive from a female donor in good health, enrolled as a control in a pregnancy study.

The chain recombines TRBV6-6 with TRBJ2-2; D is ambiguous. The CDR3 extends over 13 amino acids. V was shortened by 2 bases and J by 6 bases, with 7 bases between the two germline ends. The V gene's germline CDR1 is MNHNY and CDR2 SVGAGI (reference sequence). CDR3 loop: CASSYVNAGELFF. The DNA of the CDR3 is TGTGCCAGCAGTTACGTTAATGCCGGGGAGCTGTTTTTT.

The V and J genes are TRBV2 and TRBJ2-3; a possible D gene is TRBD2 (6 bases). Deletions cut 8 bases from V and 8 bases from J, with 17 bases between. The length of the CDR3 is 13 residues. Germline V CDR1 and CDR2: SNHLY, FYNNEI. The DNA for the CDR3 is TGTGCCAGCTTACTAGCCTATTCGGCTACGCAGTATTTT. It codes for CASLLAYSATQYF.

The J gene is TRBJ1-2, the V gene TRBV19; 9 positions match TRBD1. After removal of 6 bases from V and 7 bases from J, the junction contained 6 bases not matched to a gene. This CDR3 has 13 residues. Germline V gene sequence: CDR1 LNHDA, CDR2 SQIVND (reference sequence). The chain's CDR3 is CASSEGQGGGYTF. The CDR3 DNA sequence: TGTGCCAGTAGCGAGGGACAGGGTGGTGGCTACACCTTC.

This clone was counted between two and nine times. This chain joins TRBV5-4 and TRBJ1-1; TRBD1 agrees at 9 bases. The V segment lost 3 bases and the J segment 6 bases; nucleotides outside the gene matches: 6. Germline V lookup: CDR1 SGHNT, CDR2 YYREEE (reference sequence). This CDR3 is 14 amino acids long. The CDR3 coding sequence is TGTGCCAGCAGCTGGACAGGGGTGAGCGCTGAAGCTTTCTTT. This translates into CASSWTGVSAEAFF. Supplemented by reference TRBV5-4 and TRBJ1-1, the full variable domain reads ETGVTQSPTHLIKTRGQQVTLRCSSQSGHNTVSWYQQALGQGPQFIFQYYREEENGRGNFPPRFSGLQFPNYSSELNVNALELDDSALYLCASSWTGVSAEAFFGQGTRLTVV.

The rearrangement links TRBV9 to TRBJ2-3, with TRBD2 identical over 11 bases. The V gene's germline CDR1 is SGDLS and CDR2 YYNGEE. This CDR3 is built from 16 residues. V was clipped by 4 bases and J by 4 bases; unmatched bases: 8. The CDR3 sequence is CASSPRTSGRSDTQYF. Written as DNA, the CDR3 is TGTGCCAGCAGCCCTAGAACTAGCGGGAGATCAGATACGCAGTATTTT. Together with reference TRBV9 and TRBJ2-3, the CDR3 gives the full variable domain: DSGVTQTPKHLITATGQRVTLRCSPRSGDLSVYWYQQSLDQGLQFLIQYYNGEERAKGNILERFSAQQFPDLHSELNLSSLELGDSALYFCASSPRTSGRSDTQYFGPGTRLTVL.

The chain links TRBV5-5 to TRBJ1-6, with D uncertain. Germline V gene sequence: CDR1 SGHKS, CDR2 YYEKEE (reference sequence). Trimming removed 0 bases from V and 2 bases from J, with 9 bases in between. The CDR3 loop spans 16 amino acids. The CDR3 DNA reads TGTGCCAGCAGCTTGGAAAGCACCACCTATAATTCACCCCTCCACTTT. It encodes CASSLESTTYNSPLHF.

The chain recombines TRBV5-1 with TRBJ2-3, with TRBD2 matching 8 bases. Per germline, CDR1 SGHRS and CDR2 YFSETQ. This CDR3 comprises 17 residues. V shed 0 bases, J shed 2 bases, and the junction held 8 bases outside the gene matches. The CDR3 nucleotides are TGCGCCAGCAGCTTGGATTCCAGCGGGGGTGACACAGATACGCAGTATTTT. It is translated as CASSLDSSGGDTDTQYF.

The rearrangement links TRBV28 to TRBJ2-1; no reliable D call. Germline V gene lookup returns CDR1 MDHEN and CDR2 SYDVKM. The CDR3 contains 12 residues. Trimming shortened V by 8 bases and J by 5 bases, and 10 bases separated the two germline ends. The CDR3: CASQETHNEQFF. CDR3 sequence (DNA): TGTGCCAGCCAAGAGACTCACAATGAGCAGTTCTTC.

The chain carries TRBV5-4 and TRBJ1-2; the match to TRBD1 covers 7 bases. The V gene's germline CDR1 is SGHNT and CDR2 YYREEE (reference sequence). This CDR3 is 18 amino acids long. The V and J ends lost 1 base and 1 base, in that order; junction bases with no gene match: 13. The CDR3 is CASSLSASGGSLNYGYTF. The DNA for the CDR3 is TGTGCCAGCAGCTTGAGTGCGTCAGGGGGGTCCCTTAACTATGGCTACACCTTC.

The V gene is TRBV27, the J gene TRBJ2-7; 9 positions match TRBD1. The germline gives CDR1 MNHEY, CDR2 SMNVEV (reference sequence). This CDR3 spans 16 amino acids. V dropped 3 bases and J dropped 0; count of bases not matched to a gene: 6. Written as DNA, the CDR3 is TGTGCCAGCAGTTTTACAGGGGGCACTCGCTCCTACGAGCAGTACTTC. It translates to CASSFTGGTRSYEQYF.

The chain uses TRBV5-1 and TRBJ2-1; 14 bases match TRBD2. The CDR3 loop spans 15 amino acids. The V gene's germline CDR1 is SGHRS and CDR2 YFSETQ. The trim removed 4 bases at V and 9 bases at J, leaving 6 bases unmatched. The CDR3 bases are TGCGCCAGCAGCACGGGACTAGCGGGGGCCCCTGAGCAGTTCTTC. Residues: CASSTGLAGAPEQFF.

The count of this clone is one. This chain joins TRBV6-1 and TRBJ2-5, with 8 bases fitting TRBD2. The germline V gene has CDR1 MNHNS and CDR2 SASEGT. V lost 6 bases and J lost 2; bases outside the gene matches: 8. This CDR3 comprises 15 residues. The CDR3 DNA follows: TGTGCCAGCAGATTAACTAGCGGAGGGCAAGAGACCCAGTACTTC. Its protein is CASRLTSGGQETQYF.

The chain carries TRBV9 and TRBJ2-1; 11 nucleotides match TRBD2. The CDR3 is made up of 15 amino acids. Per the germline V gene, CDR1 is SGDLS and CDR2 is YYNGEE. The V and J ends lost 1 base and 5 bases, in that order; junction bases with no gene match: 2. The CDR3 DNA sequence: TGTGCCAGCAGCGTAACTAGCGGGGGTAACAATGAGCAGTTCTTC. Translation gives CASSVTSGGNNEQFF.

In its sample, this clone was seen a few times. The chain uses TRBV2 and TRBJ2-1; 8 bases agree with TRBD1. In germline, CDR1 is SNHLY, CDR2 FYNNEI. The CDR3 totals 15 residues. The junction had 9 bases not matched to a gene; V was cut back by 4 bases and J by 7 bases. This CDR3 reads CASSAGQGWGNEQFF. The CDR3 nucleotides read TGTGCCAGCAGTGCTGGACAGGGATGGGGGAATGAGCAGTTCTTC.

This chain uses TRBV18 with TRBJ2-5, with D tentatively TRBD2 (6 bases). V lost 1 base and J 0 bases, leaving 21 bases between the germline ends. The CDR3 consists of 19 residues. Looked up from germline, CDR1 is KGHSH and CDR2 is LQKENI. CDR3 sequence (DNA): TGTGCCAGCTCACCACTCGTGGCTTCGGGTTGGAGGGACCAAGAGACCCAGTACTTC. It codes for CASSPLVASGWRDQETQYF.

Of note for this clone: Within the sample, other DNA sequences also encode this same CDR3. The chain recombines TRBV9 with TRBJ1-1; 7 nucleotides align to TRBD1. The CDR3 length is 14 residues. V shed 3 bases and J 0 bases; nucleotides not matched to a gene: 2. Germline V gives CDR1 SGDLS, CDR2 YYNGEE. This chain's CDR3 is CASSATGVNTEAFF. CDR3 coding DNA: TGTGCCAGCAGCGCCACAGGGGTGAACACTGAAGCTTTCTTT.